This T cell receptor beta chain was observed in a study of cytomegalovirus exposure and HLA in healthy donors. General study results and limits: Among TCR beta chains, those listed as cytomegalovirus-associated numbered about 160. Through in vitro validation, a few CMV-associated chains were shown to be specific for CMV antigens. Reportedly, diagnosis of cytomegalovirus status by the classifier showed high specificity and sensitivity. The tendency of first-cohort TCR clusters to co-occur in the approximately 120 validation repertoires was identified by a subsequent analysis.

In regard to this clone: Its antigen is as yet unknown.

The CDR3 runs 12 residues. Germline V gene lookup returns CDR1 ENHRY and CDR2 SYGVKD. Trimming took off 0 bases at V and 8 bases at J, with 7 bases between the two ends. The method was immunoSEQ multiplex PCR; TCRdb's version includes in-frame clones alone and lacks a portion of them. The data contain approximately 270,000 clones, 87% of them singletons. Sequences were obtained from PBMCs. The chain recombines TRBV10-3 with TRBJ1-1; D is unresolved. The sequence was collected from a man younger than 35 in good health and CMV-seropositive. CDR3 protein: CAISESGIEAFF. CDR3 DNA sequence: TGTGCCATCAGTGAGTCGGGGATCGAAGCTTTCTTT.